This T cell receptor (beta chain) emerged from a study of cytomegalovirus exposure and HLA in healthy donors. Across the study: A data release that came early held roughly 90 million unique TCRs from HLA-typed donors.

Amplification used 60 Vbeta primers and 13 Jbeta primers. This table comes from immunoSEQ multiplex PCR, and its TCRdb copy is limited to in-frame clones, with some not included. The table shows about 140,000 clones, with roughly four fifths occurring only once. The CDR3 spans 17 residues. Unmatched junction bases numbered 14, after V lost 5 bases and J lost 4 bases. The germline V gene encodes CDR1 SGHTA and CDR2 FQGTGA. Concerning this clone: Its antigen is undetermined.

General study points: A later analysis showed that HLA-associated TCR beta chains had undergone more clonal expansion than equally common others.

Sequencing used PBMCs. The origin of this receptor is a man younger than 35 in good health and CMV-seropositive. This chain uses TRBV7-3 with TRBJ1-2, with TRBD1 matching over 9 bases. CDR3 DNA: TGTGCCAGCAGCCCCCAGGCCCCCGGGACAGGGACCTATGGCTACACCTTC. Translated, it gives CASSPQAPGTGTYGYTF.